This TCR beta chain stems from a study of HIV-infected patients and healthy controls. TCRdb itself ran the 5' RACE reads through MiXCR, one entry per CDR3 protein. The sample includes under 70,000 distinct CDR3 sequences, 15% to 20% seen only once; the top ten take about 1.5%. The germline gives CDR1 SGHRS, CDR2 YFSETQ. The V and J ends lost 3 bases and 2 bases respectively, with 23 bases between them. The CDR3 loop spans 18 amino acids. The J gene is TRBJ1-1, the V gene TRBV5-1; D is possibly TRBD1 (5 bases). The sequenced material came from CD4+ T cells from blood. The receptor's source is a human donor in good health. The CDR3 spells CASSSIPRVLGENTEAFF. The CDR3 DNA follows: TGCGCCAGCAGCTCAATTCCCCGGGTCCTAGGGGAAAACACTGAAGCTTTCTTT.